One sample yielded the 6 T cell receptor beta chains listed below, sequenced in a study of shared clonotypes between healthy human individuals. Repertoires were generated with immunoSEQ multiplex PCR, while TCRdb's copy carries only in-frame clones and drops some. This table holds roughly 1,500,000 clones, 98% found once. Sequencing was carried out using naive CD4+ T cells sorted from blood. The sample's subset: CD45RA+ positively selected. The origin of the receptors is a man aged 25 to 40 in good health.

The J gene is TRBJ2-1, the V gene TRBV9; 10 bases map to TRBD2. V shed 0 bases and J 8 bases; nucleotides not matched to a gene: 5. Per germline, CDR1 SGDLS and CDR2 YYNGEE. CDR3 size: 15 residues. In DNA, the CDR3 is TGTGCCAGCAGCGTAGCTAGCGGGAGTTTCTATGAGCAGTTCTTC. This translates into CASSVASGSFYEQFF. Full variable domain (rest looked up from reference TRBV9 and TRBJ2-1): DSGVTQTPKHLITATGQRVTLRCSPRSGDLSVYWYQQSLDQGLQFLIQYYNGEERAKGNILERFSAQQFPDLHSELNLSSLELGDSALYFCASSVASGSFYEQFFGPGTRLTVL.

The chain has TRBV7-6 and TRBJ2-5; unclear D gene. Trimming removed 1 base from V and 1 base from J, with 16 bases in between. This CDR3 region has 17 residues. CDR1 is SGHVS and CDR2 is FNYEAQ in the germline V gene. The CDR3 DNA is TGTGCCAGCAGCTTAGGAGTCACACAGCGACTCCAAGAGACCCAGTACTTC. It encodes CASSLGVTQRLQETQYF.

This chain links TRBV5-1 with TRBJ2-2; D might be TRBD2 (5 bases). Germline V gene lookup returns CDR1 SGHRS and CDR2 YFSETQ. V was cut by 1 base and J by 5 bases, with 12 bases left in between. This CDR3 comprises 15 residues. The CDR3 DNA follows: TGCGCCAGCAGCTTGTCGGGGAAGGGAACCGGGGAGCTGTTTTTT. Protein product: CASSLSGKGTGELFF.

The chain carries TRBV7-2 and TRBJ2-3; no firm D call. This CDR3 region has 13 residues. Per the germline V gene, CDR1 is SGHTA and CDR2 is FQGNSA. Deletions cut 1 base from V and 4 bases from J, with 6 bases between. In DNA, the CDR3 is TGTGCCAGCAGCTTAGTAAGTGCAGATACGCAGTATTTT. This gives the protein CASSLVSADTQYF.

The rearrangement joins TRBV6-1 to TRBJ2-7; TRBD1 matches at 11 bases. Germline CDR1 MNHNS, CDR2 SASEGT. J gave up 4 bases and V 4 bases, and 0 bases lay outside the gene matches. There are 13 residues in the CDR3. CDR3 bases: TGTGCCAGCAGTGGGGACAGGGGGTACGAGCAGTACTTC. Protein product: CASSGDRGYEQYF.

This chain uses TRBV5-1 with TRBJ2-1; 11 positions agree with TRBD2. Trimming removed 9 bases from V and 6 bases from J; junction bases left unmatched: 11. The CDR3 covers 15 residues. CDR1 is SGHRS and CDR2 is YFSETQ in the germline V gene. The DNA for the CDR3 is TGCGCCACCTCCCTGTCCGGGACTAGCGGCAATGAGCAGTTCTTC. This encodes CATSLSGTSGNEQFF.